The 17 T cell receptor beta chains given below trace back to one sample, sequenced in a study of T cell repertoires in cytomegalovirus infection (dated by TCRdb to between 2019 and 2020). The sequencing machine was an Illumina HiSeq 1500. TCRdb reprocessing: public reads trimmed at Q25 with fastp, clones called with MiXCR, in-frame beta chains kept. All rows with the same CDR3 protein become a single entry with the most common DNA and genes. In all, the sample holds about 450,000 distinct CDR3 sequences, and roughly 30% of those were seen once. The ten largest account for roughly 13% of the sample. Material: PBMCs. The source is a human donor in good health (CMV status not recorded). Some clones in this sample may be carry-over from other donors' samples.

The V and J genes are TRBV7-2 and TRBJ2-3, with 10 nucleotides matching TRBD2. This CDR3 has 16 residues. Germline assignment: CDR1 SGHTA and CDR2 FQGNSA. With V trimmed by 1 base and J by 4 bases, 5 bases remained unmatched. The CDR3 region has the DNA TGTGCCAGCAGCTTAGTTGCTAGCGGGGGATCAGATACGCAGTATTTT. It translates to CASSLVASGGSDTQYF.

This clonotype was seen repeatedly, ten times or more. This chain links TRBV7-2 with TRBJ2-5; D is unclear. The CDR3 extends over 14 amino acids. From germline, CDR1 is SGHTA and CDR2 FQGNSA. V lost 5 bases and J 2 bases, leaving 12 bases between the germline ends. CDR3 sequence: CASSQSGPQETQYF. The CDR3 DNA reads TGTGCCAGCAGCCAATCGGGCCCACAAGAGACCCAGTACTTC.

The chain recombines TRBV27 with TRBJ2-3; a weak D match, TRBD2 (7 bases). Germline V gene sequence: CDR1 MNHEY, CDR2 SMNVEV (reference sequence). Trimming stripped 2 bases from V and 2 bases from J, with 11 bases between. The CDR3 consists of 15 residues. The CDR3 sequence: CASSLGGAHTDTQYF. CDR3 DNA sequence: TGTGCCAGCAGTTTAGGGGGGGCTCACACAGATACGCAGTATTTT.

In its sample, this clonotype was seen a few times. One junction end disagrees with the germline gene, perhaps due to a read error. The genes are TRBV7-2 and TRBJ2-7; TRBD2 might be the D (6 bases). CDR3 length: 11 amino acids. The germline gives CDR1 SGHTA, CDR2 FQGNSA. The CDR3 nucleotides are TGTGCCAGCAGCTCCCTAGGCGGGACCTTTTTC. Encoded protein: CASSSLGGTFF.

This clonotype came up many times. The V call is TRBV12-3 or TRBV12-4, the J call TRBJ2-1, with D uncertain. V lost 2 bases and J lost 10, with 12 bases in between. The CDR3 covers 13 residues. CDR3 in amino acids: CASSLLEIEEQFF. CDR3 coding DNA: TGTGCCAGCAGTTTATTAGAGATTGAGGAGCAGTTCTTC.

This clonotype has a handful of counts. V gene TRBV2 combines with J gene TRBJ2-1; TRBD1 matches 10 bases. Per the germline V gene, CDR1 is SNHLY and CDR2 is FYNNEI. The CDR3 extends over 14 amino acids. Trimming at V came to 8 bases and at J to 9 bases, leaving 10 bases not matched to a gene. The CDR3 DNA reads TGTGCCAGCCTGAGAGACAGGGGGCGCGGTGAGCAGTTCTTC. It codes for CASLRDRGRGEQFF. Full variable domain (rest looked up from reference TRBV2 and TRBJ2-1): EPEVTQTPSHQVTQMGQEVILRCVPISNHLYFYWYRQILGQKVEFLVSFYNNEISEKSEIFDDQFSVERPDGSNFTLKIRSTKLEDSAMYFCASLRDRGRGEQFFGPGTRLTVL.

V and J are TRBV20-1 and TRBJ1-2; the D is unclear. The CDR3 runs to 15 residues. The germline V gene encodes CDR1 DFQATT and CDR2 SNEGSKA (reference sequence). The V end was cut by 3 bases, the J end by 8 bases, with 22 bases between. The CDR3 is CSARGGFQIFSGYTF. The CDR3 bases are TGCAGTGCTAGGGGAGGTTTCCAGATATTTTCCGGCTACACCTTC.

The chain has TRBV7-9 and TRBJ2-7; possibly TRBD1 or TRBD2 for D (6 bases each). The germline V and J ends were trimmed by 7 bases and 3 bases, with 16 bases remaining between them. Looked up from germline, CDR1 is SEHNR and CDR2 is FQNEAQ (reference sequence). The CDR3 loop spans 14 amino acids. The CDR3 here is CASTETGASYEQYF. The CDR3 bases are TGTGCCAGCACCGAGACGGGGGCCAGCTACGAGCAGTACTTC.

The chain is built from TRBV12-3 or TRBV12-4 and TRBJ1-5; no clear D. With 2 bases removed from V and 6 bases from J, the gap between germline ends came to 8 bases. This CDR3 is built from 13 residues. DNA for the CDR3: TGTGCCAGCAGTTTACTGGGAGGTCAGCCCCAGCATTTT. Encoded protein: CASSLLGGQPQHF.

The chain combines TRBV19 with TRBJ1-1; D unclear. Germline loops: CDR1 LNHDA, CDR2 SQIVND (reference sequence). V gave up 1 base and J gave up 3 bases, with 12 bases separating them. The CDR3 length is 15 residues. CDR3 sequence (DNA): TGTGCCAGTAGTATAGGGATGCCAAGGTACACTGAAGCTTTCTTT. Protein sequence: CASSIGMPRYTEAFF.

Many counts were recorded for this clonotype. V and J are TRBV7-6 and TRBJ2-7; TRBD1 might be the D (6 bases). The CDR3 loop spans 15 amino acids. Deletions cut 5 bases from V and 4 bases from J, with 18 bases between. CDR1 and CDR2 from the germline V gene are SGHVS and FNYEAQ. This CDR3 reads CASSRPMSGVYEQYF. The CDR3 bases are TGTGCCAGCAGCCGCCCCATGTCAGGGGTATACGAGCAGTACTTC.

The chain recombines TRBV12-3 or TRBV12-4 with TRBJ2-3, with D possibly matching TRBD2 (7 bases). V was clipped by 7 bases and J by 4 bases, with 15 bases between them. The CDR3 contains 14 residues. The CDR3 loop is CASIRGGGSDTQYF. CDR3 nucleotides: TGTGCCAGCATTAGGGGGGGCGGATCAGATACGCAGTATTTT.

This clonotype was observed many times. The chain employs TRBV7-2 and TRBJ1-1; the D gene is possibly TRBD1 (5 bases). Germline CDR1 SGHTA, CDR2 FQGNSA. The CDR3 runs to 15 residues. Between the trimmed V and J ends, which lost 1 base and 4 bases, there was a span of 13 bases. The CDR3 DNA reads as TGTGCCAGCAGCTTAGAGTTAGGGCAGGGCACTGAAGCTTTCTTT. It specifies CASSLELGQGTEAFF.

The genes are TRBV4-1 and TRBJ2-1; D is perhaps TRBD1 (6 bases). The germline V gene has CDR1 MGHRA and CDR2 YSYEKL. The CDR3 runs 17 residues. V dropped 1 base and J dropped 7 bases, with 20 bases sitting between them. CDR3 in amino acids: CASSQVLRGPGINEQFF. The CDR3 coding sequence is TGCGCCAGCAGCCAAGTTCTCAGGGGCCCCGGGATTAATGAGCAGTTCTTC.

In this sample, this clonotype turned up a few times. V is TRBV15 and J is TRBJ1-1; unclear D gene. Trimming removed 1 base at V and 2 bases at J, with 5 bases between. Germline V gene lookup returns CDR1 LNHNV and CDR2 YYDKDF (reference sequence). This CDR3 contains 13 residues. This CDR3 reads CATSRVGNTEAFF. The CDR3 DNA reads as TGTGCCACCAGCAGAGTAGGTAACACTGAAGCTTTCTTT.

This clonotype was detected a few times. The genes are TRBV6-1 and TRBJ2-3, with D uncertain. The germline CDR1 and CDR2 sequences are MNHNS and SASEGT. Trimming left V 4 bases short and J 5 bases short, with 10 bases between. There are 13 residues in the CDR3. The CDR3 is CASSAKVVDTQYF. Written as DNA, the CDR3 is TGTGCCAGCAGTGCCAAGGTTGTAGATACGCAGTATTTT.

About this clonotype itself: At one boundary the junction diverges from the germline segment, which might be a read error. V usage is TRBV7-8 and J usage is TRBJ2-4; D may be TRBD1 (5 bases). This CDR3 comprises 16 residues. CDR1 and CDR2 (germline): SGHVS, FQNEAQ. This CDR3 reads CASSPPRRASKIIHSF. The CDR3 nucleotides are TGTGCCAGCAGCCCACCCCGCAGGGCCAGCAAAATCATTCACTCCTTC.